Listed here are 23 T cell receptor beta chains from one sample, sequenced in a study of read filtering for tumor transcriptome and immune sequencing. This library used around 400 ng RNA and molecular barcoded adaptors spanning alpha/delta and beta/gamma chains. TCRdb used MiXCR to reprocess the reads, holding one entry per CDR3 protein. Found here are about 39,000 distinct CDR3 sequences, roughly an eighth of them singletons; the top ten hold 6.5% to 8.5%. The sequencing sample was made of a population of CD138-negative cells sorted from bone marrow. These receptors came from a donor at least 40 years old with multiple myeloma.

This clonotype appeared a few times. The chain recombines TRBV6-5 with TRBJ1-1; 11 bases line up with TRBD1. Germline values: CDR1 MNHEY, CDR2 SVGAGI. The CDR3 length is 14 residues. The junction had 6 bases not matched to a gene; V was cut back by 6 bases and J by 6 bases. The CDR3 reads CASRTGTGGSEAFF. CDR3 DNA: TGTGCCAGCAGGACCGGGACAGGGGGTTCTGAAGCTTTCTTT.

This clonotype has a single count. It may be a read error: a sequence one base away is much more abundant. The V gene is TRBV20-1, the J gene TRBJ1-1, with 7 nucleotides matching TRBD1. The CDR3 extends over 13 amino acids. Germline CDR1 reads DFQATT; CDR2 reads SNEGSKA (reference sequence). CDR3 DNA sequence: TGCAGTGCTAGTATTTCAGGGGGTACTGGAGCTTTCTTT. Translation gives CSASISGGTGAFF.

This clonotype was recorded at least ten times. The chain uses TRBV5-5 and TRBJ2-2; D is perhaps TRBD1 or TRBD2 (6 bases each). The CDR3 covers 15 residues. V lost 1 base, J lost 4 bases, and 11 bases lay in between. Germline V lookup: CDR1 SGHKS, CDR2 YYEKEE (reference sequence). DNA for the CDR3: TGTGCCAGCAGCTTGTTCGGGGGCACCACCGGGGAGCTGTTTTTT. Protein product: CASSLFGGTTGELFF.

This clonotype has at least ten counts. The rearrangement links TRBV20-1 to TRBJ1-4, with D possibly TRBD1 on 6 matching bases. Germline CDR1 is DFQATT and CDR2 is SNEGSKA (reference sequence). The CDR3 loop spans 10 amino acids. The V end was cut by 6 bases, the J end by 13 bases, with 12 bases between. Here the CDR3 DNA reads TGCAGTGCCGTACAGGGAAGACTGTTTTTT. Translating it yields CSAVQGRLFF.

This clonotype was seen many times. J is TRBJ2-7 and V is TRBV6-1; TRBD1 agrees at 9 bases. The germline V gene has CDR1 MNHNS and CDR2 SASEGT. The length of the CDR3 is 13 residues. Losses at the gene ends were 8 bases for V and 7 bases for J; bases not matched to a gene: 9. The CDR3 bases are TGTGCCAGCTCGGGACAGGGCCTTTGGGAGCAGTACTTC. Residues: CASSGQGLWEQYF.

A few counts support this clonotype. The rearrangement uses TRBV11-2 and TRBJ1-2; 11 nucleotides agree with TRBD1. This CDR3 contains 13 residues. V shed 5 bases and J 8 bases; nucleotides not matched to a gene: 4. CDR1 is SGHAT, CDR2 FQNNGV, per germline. The CDR3 nucleotides are TGTGCCAGCAGCGAGGACAGGGGGCCCGGCTACACCTTC. The encoded protein is CASSEDRGPGYTF.

In this sample, this clonotype turned up many times. The J gene is TRBJ2-1, the V gene TRBV6-5; TRBD2 aligns across 7 bases. This CDR3 contains 16 residues. After removal of 5 bases from V and 0 bases from J, the junction contained 7 bases not matched to a gene. Looked up from germline, CDR1 is MNHEY and CDR2 is SVGAGI. The CDR3 loop reads CASSGLGLSSYNEQFF. The CDR3 coding sequence is TGTGCCAGCAGTGGGTTGGGACTATCCTCCTACAATGAGCAGTTCTTC.

The chain uses TRBV5-1 and TRBJ2-7, with a weak D call TRBD1 (6 bases). The V and J ends lost 4 bases and 6 bases respectively, with 11 bases between them. Germline V gene data show CDR1 as SGHRS and CDR2 as YFSETQ. This CDR3 is 12 amino acids long. The DNA of the CDR3 is TGCGCCAGCAGCGAACAGGGTTCCGAGCAGTACTTC. The encoded protein is CASSEQGSEQYF.

As for this clonotype: Possible read error: a much larger clone is one base away. This chain uses TRBV6-2 or TRBV6-3 with TRBJ1-5; a weak D match, TRBD1 (5 bases). This CDR3 has 16 residues. Germline loops: CDR1 MNHEY, CDR2 SVGEGT. The CDR3 nucleotides read TGTGCCAGCAGACCTCGGTGGGGCTATAGCAATCAGCCCCGGCATTTT. This translates into CASRPRWGYSNQPRHF.

This clonotype showed up just once. Being one base from a much bigger clone, this may be a read error. The CDR3 here is CASSPNPAGGVSIPTVAFF. As DNA, the CDR3 is TGCGCCAGCAGCCCCAATCCAGCAGGGGGGGTGTCAATTCCCACTGTAGCTTTCTTT. The chain couples TRBV4-1 to TRBJ1-1, with TRBD1 identical over 7 bases. The CDR3 has 19 residues. The V gene's germline CDR1 is MGHRA and CDR2 YSYEKL.

The table lists this clonotype with many counts. This chain connects TRBV6-2 or TRBV6-3 to TRBJ1-5; D uncertain. Per the germline V gene, CDR1 is MNHEY and CDR2 is SVGEGT. This CDR3 is built from 15 residues. The V gene lost 0 bases and the J gene lost 0 bases, with 6 bases spanning the gap. The CDR3 region is CASSYSPDSNQPQHF. The CDR3 region has the DNA TGTGCCAGCAGTTACTCGCCGGATAGCAATCAGCCCCAGCATTTT.

This clonotype was found many times. A read error may be the cause here, since a much bigger clone is one base away. The CDR3 end shows no conserved phenylalanine or tryptophan, and so a read error is likely. V is TRBV5-4 and J is TRBJ1-1; TRBD1 might be the D (5 bases). Germline lookup yields CDR1 SGHNT and CDR2 YYREEE (reference sequence). The CDR3 covers 15 residues. The V gene lost 1 base and the J gene lost 5 bases, with 15 bases spanning the gap. CDR3 bases: TGTGCCAGCAGCTTGTCCGGGGGACGGGGAACTGAAGCTTTCTAT. It yields the protein CASSLSGGRGTEAFY.

This clonotype was seen many times. The genes are TRBV20-1 and TRBJ2-7; 10 bases are a match to TRBD1. The CDR3 length is 14 residues. Per the germline V gene, CDR1 is DFQATT and CDR2 is SNEGSKA (reference sequence). The trim removed 5 bases at V and 3 bases at J, leaving 7 bases unmatched. This CDR3 is CSARGGQGFYEQYF. The DNA of the CDR3 is TGCAGTGCTCGAGGGGGACAGGGGTTCTACGAGCAGTACTTC.

In the case of this clonotype: This could be a read error, since a much larger clone is one nucleotide away. This chain joins TRBV7-3 and TRBJ2-2, with D tentatively TRBD2 (6 bases). This CDR3 region has 16 residues. CDR1 SGHTA and CDR2 FQGTGA come from the germline V gene. The CDR3 coding sequence is TGTGCCAGCAGCCCCCGGGGGAGGACGAACACCGGGAAGCTGTTTTTT. The encoded protein is CASSPRGRTNTGKLFF.

A remark on this clonotype: A much larger clonotype is one base distant, so this may be a read error. V and J are TRBV29-1 and TRBJ2-3, with 8 bases matching TRBD1. The CDR3 loop spans 13 amino acids. From germline, CDR1 is SQVTM and CDR2 ANQGSEA. The CDR3: CSVTQGDPDRQYF. The CDR3 DNA reads TGCAGCGTCACACAGGGGGACCCAGATAGGCAGTATTTT.

A few counts support this clonotype. The chain carries TRBV11-3 and TRBJ1-2, with 10 nucleotides matching TRBD1. The length of the CDR3 is 13 residues. Germline V gene sequence: CDR1 SGHNT, CDR2 YENEEA. The J segment lost 7 bases and the V segment lost 7 bases, leaving 6 bases of the junction unmatched. The CDR3 here is CASTRQGAVGYTF. The CDR3 DNA reads TGTGCCAGCACCAGACAGGGGGCTGTTGGCTACACCTTC.

This clonotype was recorded at least ten times. The J gene is TRBJ2-3, the V gene TRBV5-5; a weak D match, TRBD1 (6 bases). V was trimmed by 4 bases and J by 2 bases, leaving 14 bases between them. Germline loops: CDR1 SGHKS, CDR2 YYEKEE (reference sequence). The CDR3 is 15 residues long. The CDR3 DNA is TGTGCCAGCAGCAAGGGATCAGGGGACACAGATACGCAGTATTTT. This sequence encodes CASSKGSGDTDTQYF. Together with reference TRBV5-5 and TRBJ2-3, the CDR3 gives the full variable domain: DAGVTQSPTHLIKTRGQQVTLRCSPISGHKSVSWYQQVLGQGPQFIFQYYEKEERGRGNFPDRFSARQFPNYSSELNVNALLLGDSALYLCASSKGSGDTDTQYFGPGTRLTVL.

This clonotype appeared many times. The J gene is TRBJ2-3, the V gene TRBV5-1, with D tentatively TRBD2 (5 bases). From germline, CDR1 is SGHRS and CDR2 YFSETQ. The CDR3 length is 14 residues. The V and J ends lost 5 bases and 2 bases respectively, with 12 bases between them. This chain's CDR3 is CASRRDRFTDTQYF. The CDR3, as DNA: TGCGCCAGCAGACGGGATAGATTCACAGATACGCAGTATTTT.

This clonotype was counted between two and nine times. A much larger clone sits a single nucleotide away, making a read error possible. The chain carries TRBV20-1 and TRBJ1-1; possibly TRBD1 for D (5 bases). The CDR3 is 12 amino acids. CDR1 and CDR2 (germline): DFQATT, SNEGSKA (reference sequence). The CDR3 coding sequence is TGCAGTGCGCCGGACAAGAACACTGGAGCTTTCTTT. Its translation: CSAPDKNTGAFF.

This clonotype showed up many times. The V and J genes are TRBV5-1 and TRBJ2-1, with 7 bases fitting TRBD1. V gave up 4 bases and J gave up 9 bases; unmatched junction bases: 13. This CDR3 is 15 amino acids long. The V gene's germline CDR1 is SGHRS and CDR2 YFSETQ. In DNA, the CDR3 is TGCGCCAGCAGCCCCAGACAGGGAGCTCGGGGTGAGCAGTTCTTC. This sequence encodes CASSPRQGARGEQFF. Together with reference TRBV5-1 and TRBJ2-1, the CDR3 gives the full variable domain: KAGVTQTPRYLIKTRGQQVTLSCSPISGHRSVSWYQQTPGQGLQFLFEYFSETQRNKGNFPGRFSGRQFSNSRSEMNVSTLELGDSALYLCASSPRQGARGEQFFGPGTRLTVL.

This clonotype was counted at least ten times. The chain is built from TRBV24-1 and TRBJ2-5; TRBD1 matches 8 bases. CDR3 length: 17 residues. Unmatched junction bases numbered 13, after V lost 6 bases and J lost 2 bases. CDR1 and CDR2 (germline): KGHDR, SFDVKD. This CDR3 reads CATSLGGTGGPQETQYF. Here the CDR3 DNA reads TGTGCCACCAGTTTGGGTGGTACAGGGGGTCCTCAAGAGACCCAGTACTTC.

On this clonotype: This may come from a read error, since a much larger clone is one base off. This chain connects TRBV7-8 to TRBJ2-7, with D tentatively TRBD1 or TRBD2 (5 bases each). The CDR3 length is 14 residues. In germline, CDR1 is SGHVS, CDR2 FQNEAQ. Here the CDR3 DNA reads TGTGCCGGCAGCTCCGGGACGCGCCCCTACGAGCAGTACTTC. The encoded protein is CAGSSGTRPYEQYF.

The sample holds many counts of this clonotype. The gene calls are TRBV11-3 and TRBJ2-7; 10 positions agree with TRBD2. The germline V gene has CDR1 SGHNT and CDR2 YENEEA. This CDR3 is 15 amino acids long. J lost 9 bases, V lost 6 bases, and 14 bases had no gene match. The CDR3: CASSLSRLAGDGQYF. CDR3 coding DNA: TGTGCCAGCAGTCTAAGCCGGCTAGCGGGAGACGGGCAGTACTTC.